The sequence of this TCR beta chain was determined in a study of cytomegalovirus exposure and HLA in healthy donors. Study-level information: Out of about 190 million T cells, an earlier analysis found 117 million unique TCR beta sequences in total. Study results and limitations: The investigators catalogued some 150 TCR beta chains as cytomegalovirus-associated. In vitro checks showed that a few CMV-associated chains really do target CMV antigens.

Germline V lookup: CDR1 SGHNT, CDR2 YYREEE (reference sequence). The CDR3 length is 19 residues. Trimming at V came to 2 bases and at J to 0 bases, leaving 12 bases not matched to a gene. A word on this clone: What it binds is unknown.

This PCR relied on a set of 60 Vbeta primers and 13 Jbeta primers. Clones were sequenced by immunoSEQ multiplex PCR, and TCRdb holds only the in-frame ones, with some missing. Among some 110,000 clones listed, 60% to 85% were seen once. Donors likely had unrecorded immune exposures despite being nominally healthy when sampled. The chain couples TRBV5-4 to TRBJ1-5; 9 nucleotides line up with TRBD1. Sequenced input: PBMCs. The sequence came from a man aged 50 or older in good health and CMV-seropositive. CDR3 DNA sequence: TGTGCCAGCAGCTTTCACGGGACAGGGCCCAACGGTAGCAATCAGCCCCAGCATTTT. It yields the protein CASSFHGTGPNGSNQPQHF. The full variable domain, with the rest looked up from reference TRBV5-4 and TRBJ1-5, is ETGVTQSPTHLIKTRGQQVTLRCSSQSGHNTVSWYQQALGQGPQFIFQYYREEENGRGNFPPRFSGLQFPNYSSELNVNALELDDSALYLCASSFHGTGPNGSNQPQHFGDGTRLSIL.